This T cell receptor (beta chain) emerged from a study of T cell responses to AZD1222 COVID-19 vaccine. Findings and caveats of the study: Spike-wide vaccine-associated CD4 TCRs dominated at 160-218 and 743-854. Spike-specific TCR repertoires showed rising breadth and depth after two AZD1222 doses. At baseline, just five or six AZD1222 recipients tested seropositive. Repertoire sampling was restricted to post-peak T cell response timepoints.

Of note for this clone: Its specificity is not known.

Sequencing used immunoSEQ multiplex PCR; TCRdb keeps in-frame clones, though not all of them. The table has 150,000 to 250,000 clones, approximately 93% seen once. This receptor was obtained from an adult who received the AZD1222 COVID-19 vaccine. Sequenced here: peripheral blood, sampled 28 days after the second AZD1222 dose.

The CDR3 DNA reads TGTGCCAGCAGCTTAGGTCGGGGGGCTTGGTACGAGCAGTACTTC. As protein: CASSLGRGAWYEQYF. V is TRBV11-2 and J is TRBJ2-7; the D gene is possibly TRBD2 (7 bases). Looked up from germline, CDR1 is SGHAT and CDR2 is FQNNGV. Trimming removed 1 base from V and 4 bases from J, with 14 bases in between. The CDR3 is 15 residues long.